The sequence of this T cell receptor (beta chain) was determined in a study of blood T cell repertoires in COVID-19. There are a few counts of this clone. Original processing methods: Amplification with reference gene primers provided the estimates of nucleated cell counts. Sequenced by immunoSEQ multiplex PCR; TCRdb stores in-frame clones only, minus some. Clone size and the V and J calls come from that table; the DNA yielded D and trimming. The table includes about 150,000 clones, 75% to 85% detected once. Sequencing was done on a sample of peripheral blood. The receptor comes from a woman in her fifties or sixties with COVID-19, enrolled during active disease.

Written as DNA, the CDR3 is TGTGCCATCAGTGAGGGACAGGGAATGGGGGCAGATACGCAGTATTTT. Residues: CAISEGQGMGADTQYF. V and J are TRBV10-3 and TRBJ2-3, with TRBD1 matching over 8 bases. The CDR3 sequence is 16 residues long. CDR1 ENHRY and CDR2 SYGVKD come from the germline V gene. With 2 bases clipped from V and 4 bases from J, the junction kept 8 bases outside the gene matches.